The present entry profiles one TCR beta chain with its context. No antigen is known for it. Per-base quality was not reported, and no clone a single base away is much larger than it. Whole blood was collected in K2EDTA tubes by collaborating institutions according to the institutions' own protocols. For TCRbeta analysis, collaborators shipped samples as frozen whole blood, isolated PBMCs, or DNA extracted from either of those sample types. These data are taken from a study of blood T cell repertoires in COVID-19 (dated by TCRdb to about 2020). Regarding the research as a whole: Samples from collaborators originated in the United States, Italy and Spain and spanned both the acute and convalescent phases of COVID-19. A de-identified subject ID, COVID-19 status, age in years and sex were almost always included in the sample metadata. Deeply sampled blood TCRbeta repertoires from subjects exposed to, actively infected with, or recovered from COVID-19 were included in the dataset. Where available, HLA class I and class II types were obtained from metadata supplied by the sample provider rather than from assay-based typing. The prospective study material was composed of cDNA or gDNA derived from T cells, B-cell-depleted T cells, or PBMCs. The repertoires were released in a freely available public database intended as a resource for research on the immune response to SARS-CoV-2. Samples came from the ongoing ImmuneRACE study (first 160 participants) plus 1,254 subjects from 6 global collaborators.

The paper as a whole reports these results and caveats: How much clinical and demographic metadata was included differed by source and by participant, and the metadata was provided uncurated.

TCRbeta CDR3 regions were amplified from genomic DNA by means of the immunoSEQ Assay, a bias-controlled multiplex PCR. The original pipeline was this. The number of nucleated cells in each sample was estimated by amplification of reference gene primers within the assay. Sequence reads were collapsed and filtered to measure the absolute abundance of every unique TCRbeta CDR3 rearrangement. For each sample, productive Simpson clonality was calculated as the square root of Simpson's diversity index across productive rearrangements. What TCRdb holds here is the immuneACCESS table cut down to in-frame rearrangements. Part of the clones is not present; checked against another copy, under half of the missing clones reflect an unresolved V gene, and the others are unexplained. That table furnishes V, J and clone size, whereas the DNA furnished D and trimming. The sample table lists 150,000 to 200,000 clones, roughly 86% of them with a count of one. Clones ranked in the top ten supply 2.5% to 4% of the sample.

The germline V gene supplies CDR1 SGHDN and CDR2 FVKESK. V and J lose 1 base and 5 bases, and a span of 20 bases separates them. Including cysteine and phenylalanine, the CDR3 has 17 amino acids. Solely the CDR3 DNA is kept, with 51 bases framed from the first base. Sequencing used peripheral blood. This receptor chain uses TRBV14 and TRBJ1-2, with a weak D call of TRBD1 (6 bases match). The sequence was obtained from a man between 65 and 79 years old with acute or convalescent COVID-19. The CDR3: CASSQVGSVRGPYGYTF. The sequenced DNA: TGTGCCAGCAGCCAAGTTGGCTCGGTCAGGGGCCCTTATGGCTACACCTTC.